This T cell receptor beta chain was sequenced in a study of patients and donors after allogeneic stem cell transplantation. Via MiXCR, TCRdb re-called the RT-PCR reads, giving one row per CDR3 protein. The sample lists under 200,000 distinct CDR3 sequences, 25% to 35% occurring once. Trimming removed 0 bases at V and 6 bases at J, with 16 bases between. In germline, CDR1 is MNHEY, CDR2 SVGAGI. This CDR3 contains 16 residues. The sample was blood, either unsorted or a sorted T cell fraction (not recorded which). This receptor was taken from a human donor who was either an allogeneic HSCT recipient or a stem cell or donor lymphocyte infusion donor (not recorded which). It is not recorded whose cells these are; they may come from a transplant donor. This sequence joins TRBV6-5 and TRBJ2-3; no clear D. CDR3 residues: CASSYSGYGPGDTQYF. In nucleotides, the CDR3 is TGTGCCAGCAGTTACTCCGGTTATGGGCCTGGGGATACGCAGTATTTT.